One and the same sample provided the 29 T cell receptor beta chains below, sequenced in a study of monozygotic twins with inflammatory bowel disease. TCRdb reprocessed the 5' RACE reads and keeps a single row for each CDR3 protein, giving no DNA. Its table lists roughly 150,000 distinct CDR3 sequences. Specimen: blood. Source of these receptors: a human donor with ulcerative colitis or Crohn's disease, or a healthy co-twin of an affected twin (not recorded which).

CDR3: CAWRRQSSYNSPLHF. The chain links TRBV30 to TRBJ1-6. The CDR3 contains 15 residues. Germline CDR1 is GTSNPN and CDR2 is SVGIG (reference sequence).

V usage is TRBV18 and J usage is TRBJ2-7. The CDR3 loop spans 12 amino acids. The germline CDR1 and CDR2 sequences are KGHSH and LQKENI. The CDR3 spells CASSPQNYEQYF.

This rearrangement joins TRBV29-1 to TRBJ2-3. Germline CDR1 is SQVTM and CDR2 is ANQGSEA. This CDR3 spans 11 amino acids. CDR3 region: CSAQHTDTQYF.

The chain recombines TRBV4-2 with TRBJ1-4; TCRdb outputs TRBD1, but without DNA this stays unchecked. In germline, CDR1 is LGHNA, CDR2 YNFKEQ. The CDR3 has 14 amino acids. CDR3 sequence: CASSYSGTDEKLFF.

The chain uses TRBV28 and TRBJ1-2; the TCRdb call, TRBD1, lacks DNA for checking. Germline values: CDR1 MDHEN, CDR2 SYDVKM. This CDR3 region has 14 residues. CDR3 loop: CASSYDRGRRGYTF.

The V gene is TRBV24-1, the J gene TRBJ2-1; checking the TCRdb D call of TRBD2 is not possible without DNA. CDR1 and CDR2 from the germline V gene are KGHDR and SFDVKD. The CDR3 is made up of 15 amino acids. CDR3 amino acids: CATSDFRLDSNEQFF.

The chain recombines TRBV5-1 with TRBJ2-1; TCRdb picks TRBD2, but there is no DNA to check that call. This CDR3 is 15 amino acids long. Germline loops: CDR1 SGHRS, CDR2 YFSETQ. CDR3 protein: CASSHGTSGSNEQFF.

V gene TRBV29-1 combines with J gene TRBJ1-1; as DNA is missing, the TRBD1 call by TCRdb cannot be tested. From germline, CDR1 is SQVTM and CDR2 ANQGSEA. The CDR3 runs to 11 residues. The CDR3 sequence is CSAGQNTEAFF.

This rearrangement joins TRBV9 to TRBJ2-1; TCRdb picks TRBD1, but there is no DNA to check that call. Germline CDR1 SGDLS, CDR2 YYNGEE. The length of the CDR3 is 14 residues. The CDR3 loop reads CASSLGGVRNEQFF. Combining the CDR3 with reference TRBV9 and TRBJ2-1 gives the whole variable domain DSGVTQTPKHLITATGQRVTLRCSPRSGDLSVYWYQQSLDQGLQFLIQYYNGEERAKGNILERFSAQQFPDLHSELNLSSLELGDSALYFCASSLGGVRNEQFFGPGTRLTVL.

The genes are TRBV3-1 and TRBJ2-7. The CDR3 consists of 13 residues. Germline V lookup: CDR1 LGHDT, CDR2 YNNKEL (reference sequence). Here the CDR3 reads CASSQVHSYEQYF.

V gene TRBV20-1 combines with J gene TRBJ1-5; TCRdb gives TRBD1 as the D gene, but with no DNA this cannot be confirmed. The CDR3 has 15 amino acids. CDR1 and CDR2 from the germline V gene are DFQATT and SNEGSKA (reference sequence). The CDR3 here is CSAIDRGRSNQPQHF.

This chain links TRBV6-5 with TRBJ2-5; TCRdb reports TRBD1, a call that lacks DNA to check it against. In germline, CDR1 is MNHEY, CDR2 SVGAGI. This CDR3 contains 15 residues. The CDR3 region is CASSYGVQGGETQYF.

This sequence joins TRBV6-1 and TRBJ2-3; TCRdb outputs TRBD2, but without DNA this stays unchecked. Germline CDR1 reads MNHNS; CDR2 reads SASEGT. The CDR3 is made up of 13 amino acids. The chain's CDR3 is CAPRRESTDTQYF.

The chain recombines TRBV29-1 with TRBJ2-7; TCRdb calls TRBD2, which cannot be checked without DNA. CDR3 length: 13 residues. The germline V gene has CDR1 SQVTM and CDR2 ANQGSEA. The CDR3 loop reads CSIRLAGGSEQYF.

The chain uses TRBV7-2 and TRBJ2-3. This CDR3 has 15 amino acids. In germline, CDR1 is SGHTA, CDR2 FQGNSA. The CDR3 spells CASSLGSGGTDTQYF.

The rearrangement joins TRBV29-1 to TRBJ2-1; the D call of TRBD2 rests on TCRdb alone, since no DNA is present to check it. Germline V lookup: CDR1 SQVTM, CDR2 ANQGSEA. CDR3 size: 14 residues. Here the CDR3 reads CSVKRIGGTDEQFF.

The rearrangement uses TRBV6-2 or TRBV6-3 and TRBJ2-6; the D call from TCRdb, TRBD1, cannot be confirmed without DNA. In germline, CDR1 is MNHEY, CDR2 SVGEGT. CDR3 size: 19 residues. CDR3 loop: CASSSTGTGLYSGANVLTF.

The gene calls are TRBV29-1 and TRBJ2-1; the TRBD1 assignment by TCRdb is unverifiable without DNA. The CDR3 loop spans 15 amino acids. The germline V gene has CDR1 SQVTM and CDR2 ANQGSEA. The CDR3 sequence is CSVRWTGNTKNEQFF.

The chain joins TRBV5-1 to TRBJ2-1; TCRdb indicates TRBD2, and absent DNA this call remains unverified. The CDR3 consists of 14 residues. Per germline, CDR1 SGHRS and CDR2 YFSETQ. The CDR3 loop reads CASSQSSSYNEQFF. The full variable domain, completed using reference TRBV5-1 and TRBJ2-1, is KAGVTQTPRYLIKTRGQQVTLSCSPISGHRSVSWYQQTPGQGLQFLFEYFSETQRNKGNFPGRFSGRQFSNSRSEMNVSTLELGDSALYLCASSQSSSYNEQFFGPGTRLTVL.

The chain couples TRBV4-1 to TRBJ1-5. Looked up from germline, CDR1 is MGHRA and CDR2 is YSYEKL. This CDR3 comprises 15 residues. The CDR3 sequence is CASSQWGPGLEPQHF.

The V call is TRBV6-1, the J call TRBJ1-1; TCRdb gives TRBD1 as the D gene, but with no DNA this cannot be confirmed. This CDR3 contains 14 residues. Germline CDR1 and CDR2: MNHNS and SASEGT. CDR3 sequence reads: CASTSGTLNTEAFF.

The chain recombines TRBV7-2 with TRBJ1-4; TCRdb returns TRBD1, unconfirmable since there is no DNA. CDR1 is SGHTA and CDR2 is FQGNSA in the germline V gene. The CDR3 covers 17 residues. This chain's CDR3 is CASSLARMDRGGEKLFF.

The chain recombines TRBV5-1 with TRBJ2-6. The CDR3 totals 16 residues. Looked up from germline, CDR1 is SGHRS and CDR2 is YFSETQ. Here the CDR3 reads CASSSDVSSGANVLTF.

V is TRBV27 and J is TRBJ2-7. This CDR3 contains 16 residues. Germline lookup yields CDR1 MNHEY and CDR2 SMNVEV (reference sequence). The CDR3 protein is CASSLSIGEKTYEQYF.

V usage is TRBV24-1 and J usage is TRBJ2-7. This CDR3 region has 11 residues. Germline CDR1 is KGHDR and CDR2 is SFDVKD. CDR3 in amino acids: CATSALGKQYF.

The chain carries TRBV4-1 and TRBJ2-7. Germline V gene lookup returns CDR1 MGHRA and CDR2 YSYEKL. The CDR3 consists of 16 residues. CDR3 protein: CASSQDGPWSSYEQYF.

The V and J genes are TRBV20-1 and TRBJ2-7; TCRdb proposes TRBD2, but this gene call is untestable without DNA. Germline V gene data show CDR1 as DFQATT and CDR2 as SNEGSKA (reference sequence). The CDR3 runs to 14 residues. CDR3 amino acids: CSARDNPGGSEQYF.

The V call is TRBV20-1, the J call TRBJ2-2. The germline V gene encodes CDR1 DFQATT and CDR2 SNEGSKA (reference sequence). The CDR3 spans 14 residues. CDR3 loop: CSARILSNTGELFF.

This chain links TRBV27 with TRBJ1-2; the D call of TRBD1 rests on TCRdb alone, since no DNA is present to check it. This CDR3 is 14 amino acids long. Germline V gene sequence: CDR1 MNHEY, CDR2 SMNVEV (reference sequence). The CDR3 loop reads CASSPRGTGYGYTF.